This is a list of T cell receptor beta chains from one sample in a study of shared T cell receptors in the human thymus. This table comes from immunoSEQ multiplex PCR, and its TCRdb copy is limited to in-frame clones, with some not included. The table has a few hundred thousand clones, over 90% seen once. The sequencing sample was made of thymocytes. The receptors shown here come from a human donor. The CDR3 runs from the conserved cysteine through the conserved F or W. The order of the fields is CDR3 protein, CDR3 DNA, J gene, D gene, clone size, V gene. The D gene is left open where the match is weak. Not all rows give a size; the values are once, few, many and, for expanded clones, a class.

CDR3 protein: CASSQQGLALRETRYF
CDR3 DNA: TGCGCCAGCAGCCAACAAGGACTAGCTCTGCGAGAGACCCGGTACTTC
J gene: TRBJ2-5
D gene: TRBD2
clone size: NA
V gene: TRBV4-3

CDR3 protein: CASGRGANQPQHF
CDR3 DNA: TGTGCCAGCGGCAGGGGAGCGAATCAGCCCCAGCATTTT
J gene: TRBJ1-5
D gene: NA
clone size: once
V gene: TRBV6-6

CDR3 protein: CTSSPTGQVTNEKLFF
CDR3 DNA: TGCACCAGCAGCCCAACTGGACAGGTAACTAATGAAAAACTGTTTTTT
J gene: TRBJ1-4
D gene: NA
clone size: once
V gene: TRBV1

CDR3 protein: CASSYGTDTDTQYF
CDR3 DNA: TGTGCCAGCAGTTACGGGACGGACACAGATACGCAGTATTTT
J gene: TRBJ2-3
D gene: NA
clone size: NA
V gene: TRBV6-5

CDR3 protein: CASSLGQGGWNTEAFF
CDR3 DNA: TGTGCCAGCAGCTTAGGTCAGGGGGGGTGGAACACTGAAGCTTTCTTT
J gene: TRBJ1-1
D gene: TRBD1
clone size: NA
V gene: TRBV11-2

CDR3 protein: CASSSERTSGSVYEQYF
CDR3 DNA: TGTGCCAGCAGCTCTGAACGGACTAGCGGGAGTGTCTACGAGCAGTACTTC
J gene: TRBJ2-7
D gene: TRBD2
clone size: NA
V gene: TRBV5-8

CDR3 protein: CASSKDRGYGYTF
CDR3 DNA: TGTGCCAGTAGTAAGGACAGAGGCTATGGCTACACCTTC
J gene: TRBJ1-2
D gene: NA
clone size: NA
V gene: TRBV19

CDR3 protein: CASSLFGEGETGELFF
CDR3 DNA: TGTGCCAGCAGTTTATTCGGGGAGGGAGAGACCGGGGAGCTGTTTTTT
J gene: TRBJ2-2
D gene: TRBD2
clone size: NA
V gene: TRBV27

CDR3 protein: CASSPNRAGPGNTIYF
CDR3 DNA: TGTGCCAGCAGCCCGAATAGGGCAGGGCCCGGAAACACCATATATTTT
J gene: TRBJ1-3
D gene: NA
clone size: NA
V gene: TRBV14

CDR3 protein: CASSLSGPGENTEAFF
CDR3 DNA: TGTGCCAGTAGTTTATCAGGTCCCGGGGAGAACACTGAAGCTTTCTTT
J gene: TRBJ1-1
D gene: NA
clone size: NA
V gene: TRBV19

CDR3 protein: CASSEDILAGGRGTDTQYF
CDR3 DNA: TGTGCCAGCAGTGAGGATATACTAGCGGGAGGGCGAGGCACAGATACGCAGTATTTT
J gene: TRBJ2-3
D gene: TRBD2
clone size: NA
V gene: TRBV6-1

CDR3 protein: CASSDRLGGNEQFF
CDR3 DNA: TGTGCCAGCAGCGACCGTTTGGGGGGGAATGAGCAGTTCTTC
J gene: TRBJ2-1
D gene: TRBD2
clone size: NA
V gene: TRBV28

CDR3 protein: CASSLRQGVNEQFF
CDR3 DNA: TGTGCCAGCAGCCTGCGACAGGGGGTAAATGAGCAGTTCTTC
J gene: TRBJ2-1
D gene: TRBD1
clone size: NA
V gene: TRBV9

CDR3 protein: CASSLAGGATDTQYF
CDR3 DNA: TGTGCCAGCAGTCTAGCGGGAGGGGCCACAGATACGCAGTATTTT
J gene: TRBJ2-3
D gene: TRBD2
clone size: NA
V gene: TRBV27

CDR3 protein: CASRPPRNGYNEQFF
CDR3 DNA: TGCGCCAGCCGTCCCCCGAGAAATGGGTACAATGAGCAGTTCTTC
J gene: TRBJ2-1
D gene: NA
clone size: NA
V gene: TRBV5-1

CDR3 protein: CASSFRYNEQFF
CDR3 DNA: TGTGCCAGCAGTTTTCGGTACAATGAGCAGTTCTTC
J gene: TRBJ2-1
D gene: NA
clone size: NA
V gene: TRBV27

CDR3 protein: CSVEGVAASYEQYF
CDR3 DNA: TGCAGCGTTGAGGGAGTTGCTGCCTCCTACGAGCAGTACTTC
J gene: TRBJ2-7
D gene: NA
clone size: once
V gene: TRBV29-1

CDR3 protein: CASSATKNLVQETQYF
CDR3 DNA: TGTGCCAGCAGCGCTACGAAGAATCTAGTCCAAGAGACCCAGTACTTC
J gene: TRBJ2-5
D gene: NA
clone size: NA
V gene: TRBV11-2

CDR3 protein: CASSPPSGRYNEQFF
CDR3 DNA: TGTGCCAGCTCACCACCCTCCGGGAGATACAATGAGCAGTTCTTC
J gene: TRBJ2-1
D gene: NA
clone size: NA
V gene: TRBV18

CDR3 protein: CASSLSGDDNQPQHF
CDR3 DNA: TGTGCCAGCAGCTTGTCAGGGGACGACAATCAGCCCCAGCATTTT
J gene: TRBJ1-5
D gene: NA
clone size: once
V gene: TRBV5-8

CDR3 protein: CASSKQGVANYGYTF
CDR3 DNA: TGTGCCAGCAGCAAACAGGGGGTAGCTAACTATGGCTACACCTTC
J gene: TRBJ1-2
D gene: NA
clone size: NA
V gene: TRBV21-1

CDR3 protein: CASSLEGLLGRSSGANVLTF
CDR3 DNA: TGTGCCAGCAGTTTAGAGGGGCTACTCGGACGGAGCTCTGGGGCCAACGTCCTGACTTTC
J gene: TRBJ2-6
D gene: NA
clone size: NA
V gene: TRBV28

CDR3 protein: CTLGGTGIYEQYF
CDR3 DNA: TGCACCCTGGGCGGGACAGGGATCTACGAGCAGTACTTC
J gene: TRBJ2-7
D gene: TRBD1
clone size: NA
V gene: TRBV30

CDR3 protein: CASSQGPDRGTDTQYF
CDR3 DNA: TGTGCCAGCAGCCAAGGACCGGACAGGGGCACAGATACGCAGTATTTT
J gene: TRBJ2-3
D gene: TRBD1
clone size: NA
V gene: TRBV14

CDR3 protein: CASSPGENTGELFF
CDR3 DNA: TGTGCCAGCTCACCTGGCGAGAACACCGGGGAGCTGTTTTTT
J gene: TRBJ2-2
D gene: NA
clone size: few
V gene: TRBV18

CDR3 protein: CASSQQVLSSGNTIYF
CDR3 DNA: TGTGCCAGCAGCCAACAGGTCCTCAGCTCTGGAAACACCATATATTTT
J gene: TRBJ1-3
D gene: NA
clone size: once
V gene: TRBV14

CDR3 protein: CASSLRGAGTYTQYF
CDR3 DNA: TGTGCCAGCAGTTTACGTGGGGCGGGCACTTATACGCAGTATTTT
J gene: TRBJ2-3
D gene: NA
clone size: NA
V gene: TRBV28

CDR3 protein: CASSGIAGGPLEQFF
CDR3 DNA: TGTGCCAGCAGTGGAATAGCGGGAGGGCCATTGGAGCAGTTCTTC
J gene: TRBJ2-1
D gene: TRBD2
clone size: NA
V gene: TRBV28

CDR3 protein: CASSLGATNEKLFF
CDR3 DNA: TGTGCCAGCAGCTTGGGGGCAACTAATGAAAAACTGTTTTTT
J gene: TRBJ1-4
D gene: NA
clone size: NA
V gene: TRBV5-8

CDR3 protein: CASSLYRGRPSYEQYF
CDR3 DNA: TGTGCCAGCAGTTTATATCGGGGGCGACCCTCCTACGAGCAGTACTTC
J gene: TRBJ2-7
D gene: NA
clone size: once
V gene: TRBV28

CDR3 protein: CASSHWGGEEYIQYF
CDR3 DNA: TGTGCCAGCAGTCACTGGGGGGGAGAGGAATACATTCAGTACTTC
J gene: TRBJ2-4
D gene: TRBD2
clone size: NA
V gene: TRBV5-4

CDR3 protein: CSGRGGSAQFF
CDR3 DNA: TGCAGTGGTAGGGGCGGGTCCGCGCAGTTCTTC
J gene: TRBJ2-1
D gene: NA
clone size: NA
V gene: TRBV20-1

CDR3 protein: CASSLEHAGYNEQFF
CDR3 DNA: TGTGCCAGCAGCTTAGAACACGCGGGTTACAATGAGCAGTTCTTC
J gene: TRBJ2-1
D gene: NA
clone size: NA
V gene: TRBV7-6

CDR3 protein: CASSLRKPGELFF
CDR3 DNA: TGTGCCAGCAGCTTGAGAAAACCCGGGGAGCTGTTTTTT
J gene: TRBJ2-2
D gene: NA
clone size: NA
V gene: TRBV5-6

CDR3 protein: CASRLAGDTNSPPTDTQYF
CDR3 DNA: TGTGCAAGTCGCTTAGCGGGGGACACTAACTCCCCCCCCACAGATACGCAGTATTTT
J gene: TRBJ2-3
D gene: NA
clone size: NA
V gene: TRBV12-2

CDR3 protein: CASSQVTGTSGSGNEQYF
CDR3 DNA: TGCGCCAGCAGCCAAGTGACCGGGACTAGCGGGAGTGGGAACGAGCAGTACTTC
J gene: TRBJ2-7
D gene: TRBD2
clone size: NA
V gene: TRBV4-3

CDR3 protein: CASRSPSGRGVGELFF
CDR3 DNA: TGTGCAAGTCGCTCTCCTAGCGGGAGGGGAGTCGGGGAGCTGTTTTTT
J gene: TRBJ2-2
D gene: NA
clone size: NA
V gene: TRBV12-2

CDR3 protein: CASSQEILVYEQFF
CDR3 DNA: TGCGCCAGCAGCCAAGAAATTCTAGTTTATGAGCAGTTCTTC
J gene: TRBJ2-1
D gene: NA
clone size: NA
V gene: TRBV4-3

CDR3 protein: CASSPYTEAFF
CDR3 DNA: TGTGCCAGCAGCCCTTACACTGAAGCTTTCTTT
J gene: TRBJ1-1
D gene: NA
clone size: few
V gene: TRBV7-2

CDR3 protein: CASSQAHVPGHGASFKGGELFF
CDR3 DNA: TGTGCCAGCAGCCAAGCCCACGTACCAGGACATGGGGCTAGCTTTAAGGGCGGGGAGCTGTTTTTT
J gene: TRBJ2-2
D gene: NA
clone size: NA
V gene: TRBV14

CDR3 protein: CASSYTWGEEKLFF
CDR3 DNA: TGTGCCAGCAGTTACACCTGGGGGGAGGAAAAACTGTTTTTT
J gene: TRBJ1-4
D gene: NA
clone size: NA
V gene: TRBV6-5

CDR3 protein: CASSLPGQGRAGELFF
CDR3 DNA: TGTGCCAGCAGCCTACCGGGACAGGGGAGGGCCGGGGAGCTGTTTTTT
J gene: TRBJ2-2
D gene: TRBD1
clone size: NA
V gene: TRBV5-4

CDR3 protein: CASSPGEVLSDSYNEQFF
CDR3 DNA: TGTGCCAGCAGCCCCGGAGAGGTATTATCAGATTCCTACAATGAGCAGTTCTTC
J gene: TRBJ2-1
D gene: NA
clone size: once
V gene: TRBV5-8

CDR3 protein: CASSLGVAGGFSYNEQFF
CDR3 DNA: TGTGCCAGCAGCTTGGGAGTAGCGGGAGGCTTCTCCTACAATGAGCAGTTCTTC
J gene: TRBJ2-1
D gene: TRBD2
clone size: NA
V gene: TRBV5-6